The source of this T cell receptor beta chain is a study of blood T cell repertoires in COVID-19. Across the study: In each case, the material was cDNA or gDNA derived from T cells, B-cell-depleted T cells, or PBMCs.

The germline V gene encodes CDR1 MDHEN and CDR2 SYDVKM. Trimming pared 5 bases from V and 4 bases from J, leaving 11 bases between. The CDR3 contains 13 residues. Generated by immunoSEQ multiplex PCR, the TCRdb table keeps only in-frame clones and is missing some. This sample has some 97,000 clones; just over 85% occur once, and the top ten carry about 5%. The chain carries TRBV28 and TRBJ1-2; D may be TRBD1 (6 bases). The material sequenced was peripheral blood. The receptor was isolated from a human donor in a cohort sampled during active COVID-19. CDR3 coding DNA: TGTGCCAGCAGTGTAGGACAGATCTATGGCTACACCTTC. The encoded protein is CASSVGQIYGYTF.